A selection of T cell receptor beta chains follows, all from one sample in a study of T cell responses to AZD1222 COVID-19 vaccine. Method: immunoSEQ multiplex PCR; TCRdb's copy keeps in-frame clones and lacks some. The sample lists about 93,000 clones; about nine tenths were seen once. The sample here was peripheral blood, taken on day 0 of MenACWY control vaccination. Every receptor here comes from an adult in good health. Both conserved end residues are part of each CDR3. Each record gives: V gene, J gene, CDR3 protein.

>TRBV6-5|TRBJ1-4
CASIPGQTNEKLFF
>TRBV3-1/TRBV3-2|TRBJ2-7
CASSQAGEQYF
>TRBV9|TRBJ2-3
CASSVGIADTQYF
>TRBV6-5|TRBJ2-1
CASSYVQGGYNEQFF
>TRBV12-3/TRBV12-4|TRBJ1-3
CASSLVEIYF
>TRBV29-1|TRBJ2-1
CSVEEIIPGQGADEQFF
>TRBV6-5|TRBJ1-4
CASGDGGTKLFF
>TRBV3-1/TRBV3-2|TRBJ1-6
CASSPDRYNSPLHF
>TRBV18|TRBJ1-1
CASSLRTGRMNTEAFF
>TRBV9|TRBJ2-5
CASSVGTETQYF
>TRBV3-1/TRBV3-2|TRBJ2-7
CASRGPYEQYF
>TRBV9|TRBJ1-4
CASSGGDRPTTNEKLFF
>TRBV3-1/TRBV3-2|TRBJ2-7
CASSPSGGNEDEQYF
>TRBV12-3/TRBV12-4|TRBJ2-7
CASSLGYEQYF
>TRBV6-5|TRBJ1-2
CASSYLGQGDGYTF
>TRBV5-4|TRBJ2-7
CASTDRGLRNEQYF
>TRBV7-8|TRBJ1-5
CASSFVGGSNQPQHF
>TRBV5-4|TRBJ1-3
CASSMDISSGNTIYF
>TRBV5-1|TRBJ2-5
CASSSNGLAGRQETQYF
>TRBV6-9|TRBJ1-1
CASSYSPIDDTEAFF
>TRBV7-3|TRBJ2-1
CASSFIRGNEQFF
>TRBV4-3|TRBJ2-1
CASSQDLGGALVQFF
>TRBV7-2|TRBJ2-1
CASSLGGPELFF
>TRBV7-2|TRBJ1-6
CASSLDFPFTSPLHF
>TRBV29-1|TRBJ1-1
CSALRRAWMNTEAFF
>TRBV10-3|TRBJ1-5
CAITDRHNQPQHF
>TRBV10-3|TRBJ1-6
CAISEAGSQGANSPLHF
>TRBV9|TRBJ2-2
CASSVGGGSTGELFF
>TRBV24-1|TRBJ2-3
CATGLALSTDTQYF
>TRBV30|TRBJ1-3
CAWSVLAGNTIYF
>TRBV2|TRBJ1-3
CATRATLDRGIGNTIYF
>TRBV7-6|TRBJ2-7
CASSSDPPDDRVTYEQYF
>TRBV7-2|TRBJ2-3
CASSPSGGAGTDTQYF
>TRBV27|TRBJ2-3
CASSFGTAGTDTQYF
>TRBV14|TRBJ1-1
CASSQGGAGTEAFF
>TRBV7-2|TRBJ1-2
CASSLGADRAFGYTF
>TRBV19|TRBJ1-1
CASMGTGGKAFF
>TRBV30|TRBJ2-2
CAWSATTTGELFF
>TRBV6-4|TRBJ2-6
CASSDSGGAGANVLTF
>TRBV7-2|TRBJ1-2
CASSSPVGGGYTF
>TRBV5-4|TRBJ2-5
CASSLPPSGETQYF
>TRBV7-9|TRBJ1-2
CASSQDRKTGSGSFYGYTF
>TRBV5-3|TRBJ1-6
CARSFEGGSNSPLHF
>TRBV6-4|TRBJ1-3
CASSLTDHLSGNTIYF
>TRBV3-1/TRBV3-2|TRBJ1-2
CASSHPERGLGYTF
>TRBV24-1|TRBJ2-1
CATSDSQRGDRNEQFF
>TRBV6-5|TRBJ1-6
CASSLGQVNSPLHF
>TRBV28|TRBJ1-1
CASSQGGGTEAFF
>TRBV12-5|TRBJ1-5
CASGLGTGYSNQPQHF
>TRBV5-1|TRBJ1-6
CASSFKTLGNSPLHF
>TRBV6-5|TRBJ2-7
CASSLVRQGNEQYF
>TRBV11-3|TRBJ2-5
CASSLGSSTGQETQYF